This TCR beta chain was captured in a study of vaccination and CD4 T cells after COVID-19. The time point is: late sampling 161 to 241 days after vaccination in three convalescent patients. The treatment was: approximately 9-day PBMC culture with coronavirus spike peptide pools or control peptides (ViraFEST assay). A word on this clonotype: The antigen is unknown.

Sequencing of DNA taken from cultured CD4+ T cells relied on the Oncomine TCR Beta short-read assay. MiXCR, run by TCRdb on the PCR reads, gives a single entry per CDR3 protein. Seen here are 20,000 to 25,000 distinct CDR3 sequences, over 40% observed once, and the top ten hold around 5%. CDR3 length equals 12 residues. Germline V gene lookup returns CDR1 SEHNR and CDR2 FQNEAQ (reference sequence). Trimming removed 5 bases from V and 14 bases from J, with 17 bases in between. The chain joins TRBV7-9 to TRBJ2-3, with D perhaps given as TRBD1 or TRBD2 (5 bases each). The receptor was derived from a human donor who had recovered from COVID-19. This material consisted of CD4+ T cells from blood, cultured in vitro, taken about 7 months after SARS-CoV-2 vaccination. The chain's CDR3 is CASSPGLVQPYF. For the CDR3, the DNA is TGTGCCAGCAGCCCGGGGCTTGTACAGCCGTATTTT.